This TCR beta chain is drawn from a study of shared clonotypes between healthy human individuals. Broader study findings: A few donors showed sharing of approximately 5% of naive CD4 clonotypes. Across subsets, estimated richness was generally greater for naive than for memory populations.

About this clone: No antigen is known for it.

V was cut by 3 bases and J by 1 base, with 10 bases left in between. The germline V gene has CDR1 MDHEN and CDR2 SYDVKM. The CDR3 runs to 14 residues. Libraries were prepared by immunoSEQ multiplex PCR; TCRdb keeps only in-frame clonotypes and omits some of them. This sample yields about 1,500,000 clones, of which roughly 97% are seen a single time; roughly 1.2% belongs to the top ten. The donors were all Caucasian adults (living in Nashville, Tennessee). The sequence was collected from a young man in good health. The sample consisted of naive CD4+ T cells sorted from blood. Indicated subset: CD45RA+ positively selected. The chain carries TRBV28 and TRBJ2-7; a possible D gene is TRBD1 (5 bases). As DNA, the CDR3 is TGTGCCAGCAGTTTGGTCAGGGTGTCCTACGAGCAGTACTTC. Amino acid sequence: CASSLVRVSYEQYF.